These 25 T cell receptor beta chains originate from one sample sequenced in a study of response to subunit inactivated influenza vaccine. TCRdb itself ran the RT-PCR reads through MiXCR, one entry per CDR3 protein. The sample holds some 850,000 distinct CDR3 sequences, roughly 20% seen once. This material consisted of PBMCs from blood, taken 5 days after vaccination. These receptors came from a man aged 50-60 years who received an inactivated influenza vaccine.

This clonotype was counted between two and nine times. The chain uses TRBV2 and TRBJ1-2; tentative D call: TRBD1 (5 bases). The CDR3 covers 12 residues. Trimming shortened V by 8 bases and J by 4 bases, and 11 bases separated the two germline ends. The germline gives CDR1 SNHLY, CDR2 FYNNEI. Here the CDR3 DNA reads TGTGCCAGCGCTGCAGGGTCCTATGGCTACACCTTC. This codes for CASAAGSYGYTF.

This clonotype turned up a few times. V is TRBV25-1 and J is TRBJ2-7; D could derive from TRBD1 or TRBD2 (5 bases each). Trimming removed 7 bases from V and 3 bases from J, with 16 bases in between. Germline V CDR1 and CDR2: MGHDK, SYGVNS. The CDR3 has 14 amino acids. In DNA, the CDR3 is TGTGCCAGCATTGGTCCGGGGCGAAACTACGAGCAGTACTTC. Translation gives CASIGPGRNYEQYF.

This clonotype was recorded a few times. The chain has TRBV29-1 and TRBJ1-1; TRBD1 aligns across 7 bases. Germline values: CDR1 SQVTM, CDR2 ANQGSEA. The V segment lost 7 bases and the J segment 4 bases; nucleotides outside the gene matches: 9. The CDR3 has 13 residues. CDR3 DNA: TGCAGCGCCGAAACAGGGGCTAGCACTGAAGCTTTCTTT. This codes for CSAETGASTEAFF.

The gene calls are TRBV5-6 and TRBJ2-7; D is ambiguous. Germline-derived CDR1 and CDR2 are SGHDT and YYEEEE. This CDR3 is built from 14 residues. The V end lost 2 bases, the J end lost 3 bases, and 12 bases lay between the germline ends. CDR3 bases: TGTGCCAGCAGCTTTAAGGGAATGGTCTACGAGCAGTACTTC. Translation: CASSFKGMVYEQYF.

The chain employs TRBV5-6 and TRBJ1-4; D is unresolved. Between the trimmed V and J ends, which lost 1 base and 6 bases, there was a span of 16 bases. Germline assignment: CDR1 SGHDT and CDR2 YYEEEE. The CDR3 sequence is 16 residues long. The CDR3 protein is CASSLRPPVYYEKLFF. In DNA form, the CDR3 reads TGTGCCAGCAGCTTGAGGCCCCCGGTTTACTATGAAAAACTGTTTTTT.

The gene calls are TRBV7-2 and TRBJ2-7; 9 nucleotides agree with TRBD1. This CDR3 is 15 amino acids long. Germline CDR1 reads SGHTA; CDR2 reads FQGNSA. The V gene end was trimmed by 4 bases and the J gene end by 4 bases; junction bases not matched to a gene: 8. Here the CDR3 reads CASSSGTGLFYEQYF. For the CDR3, the DNA is TGTGCCAGCAGCTCCGGGACAGGGTTATTTTACGAGCAGTACTTC.

This clonotype showed up just once. In DNA form, the CDR3 reads TGTGCCAGCAGCAAGGACAGGGGGCCTCCCTCGTTAGGCTACACCTTC. This gives the protein CASSKDRGPPSLGYTF. V gene TRBV7-2 combines with J gene TRBJ1-2; 11 bases align to TRBD1. Per germline, CDR1 SGHTA and CDR2 FQGNSA. Germline trimming cut 5 bases from V and 8 bases from J; bases unmatched to any gene: 13. This CDR3 region has 16 residues.

The rearrangement uses TRBV7-8 and TRBJ2-7, with D unclear. V dropped 5 bases and J dropped 5 bases, with 7 bases sitting between them. The CDR3 runs 11 residues. Per germline, CDR1 SGHVS and CDR2 FQNEAQ. This CDR3 is CASSNFHEQYF. The DNA of the CDR3 is TGTGCCAGCAGCAATTTCCACGAGCAGTACTTC.

In this sample, this clonotype turned up a few times. J is TRBJ2-7 and V is TRBV29-1; TRBD1 matches 9 bases. V shed 1 base and J 3 bases; nucleotides not matched to a gene: 7. The CDR3 length is 15 residues. CDR1 is SQVTM, CDR2 ANQGSEA, per germline. The CDR3 spells CSVEGWTGAIYEQYF. CDR3 in DNA: TGCAGCGTTGAAGGTTGGACAGGGGCGATCTACGAGCAGTACTTC.

The V and J genes are TRBV5-6 and TRBJ2-2; D unresolved. The CDR3 is 15 amino acids. The germline V and J ends were trimmed by 4 bases and 3 bases, with 13 bases remaining between them. CDR1 and CDR2 from the germline V gene are SGHDT and YYEEEE. The CDR3 protein is CASSLKTAYTGELFF. Written as DNA, the CDR3 is TGTGCCAGCAGCCTAAAAACAGCCTACACCGGGGAGCTGTTTTTT.

Here the CDR3 reads CASSLERQGAHNEQFF. CDR3 bases: TGTGCCAGCAGTTTAGAGAGGCAGGGGGCGCACAATGAGCAGTTCTTC. The rearrangement links TRBV12-3 or TRBV12-4 to TRBJ2-1; TRBD1 matches at 8 bases. The CDR3 sequence is 16 residues long. V lost 1 base, J lost 5 bases, and 7 bases stayed unmatched.

The rearrangement joins TRBV7-6 to TRBJ2-7, with TRBD1 matching over 8 bases. Trimming cost V 7 bases and J 4 bases; bases outside gene matches: 15. From germline, CDR1 is SGHVS and CDR2 FNYEAQ. The CDR3 is 16 amino acids. CDR3: CASTRQGSPICYEQYF. The DNA for the CDR3 is TGTGCCAGCACCCGACAGGGGAGTCCAATATGTTACGAGCAGTACTTC.

This clonotype has more than one count but fewer than ten. The V call is TRBV6-5, the J call TRBJ2-5; the D is unclear. Germline assignment: CDR1 MNHEY and CDR2 SVGAGI. There are 17 residues in the CDR3. V lost 0 bases to trimming and J lost 5 bases, with 19 bases between them. The CDR3 nucleotides read TGTGCCAGCAGTTACTCGTTCGGTTTGGCCGAAGGGGAGACCCAGTACTTC. Its protein is CASSYSFGLAEGETQYF.

The table lists this clonotype with a few counts. The chain is built from TRBV12-3 or TRBV12-4 and TRBJ1-2, with 8 nucleotides matching TRBD1. The CDR3 is made up of 13 amino acids. V lost 5 bases and J lost 6; bases outside the gene matches: 5. The CDR3 sequence is CASSHRQGHGYTF. The CDR3 DNA reads TGTGCCAGCAGTCATCGACAGGGGCATGGCTACACCTTC.

The chain is built from TRBV4-2 and TRBJ2-1; D unresolved. The CDR3 totals 14 residues. The ends were cut back, 0 bases at V and 8 bases at J, with 11 bases in the middle. Germline V gene data show CDR1 as LGHNA and CDR2 as YNFKEQ. CDR3: CASSQDTGNDEQFF. The CDR3 coding sequence is TGTGCCAGCAGCCAAGATACCGGAAACGATGAGCAGTTCTTC.

The chain joins TRBV9 to TRBJ2-3, with D tentatively TRBD2 (5 bases). The CDR3 totals 14 residues. The germline V gene encodes CDR1 SGDLS and CDR2 YYNGEE. V was cut by 2 bases and J by 4 bases, with 11 bases left in between. DNA for the CDR3: TGTGCCAGCAGCGTGATTGAGCGGCCAGATACGCAGTATTTT. This codes for CASSVIERPDTQYF.

This clonotype showed up just a few times. The genes are TRBV9 and TRBJ2-1, with TRBD1 as a possible D gene (6 bases). Trimming took 3 bases from V and 4 from J, leaving 20 bases between them. Germline V gives CDR1 SGDLS, CDR2 YYNGEE. The CDR3 covers 17 residues. The CDR3 loop reads CASSGTDTGTWYNEQFF. The CDR3 DNA follows: TGTGCCAGCAGCGGGACCGACACCGGGACATGGTACAATGAGCAGTTCTTC.

This chain joins TRBV20-1 and TRBJ2-7, with a weak D call TRBD1 (5 bases). Per the germline V gene, CDR1 is DFQATT and CDR2 is SNEGSKA (reference sequence). Trimming left V 6 bases short and J 2 bases short, with 11 bases between. The CDR3 totals 12 residues. DNA for the CDR3: TGCAGTGCAAAAAAGACAGCCTACGAGCAGTACTTC. It specifies CSAKKTAYEQYF.

This clonotype was picked up a small number of times. The rearrangement links TRBV5-4 to TRBJ2-3, with D unresolved. The CDR3 runs 15 residues. V lost 5 bases and J 5 bases, leaving 18 bases between the germline ends. Germline assignment: CDR1 SGHNT and CDR2 YYREEE (reference sequence). CDR3 bases: TGTGCCAGCAGGAAACTCCGTGGAGCCGGAGATACGCAGTATTTT. Its translation: CASRKLRGAGDTQYF.

This clonotype was picked up a small number of times. In nucleotides, the CDR3 is TGTGCCACCAGTGATGAGGTCCGGGAGCAGTTCTTC. It yields the protein CATSDEVREQFF. The chain employs TRBV24-1 and TRBJ2-1; D gene uncertain. Trimming left V 3 bases short and J 10 bases short, with 9 bases between. The CDR3 covers 12 residues. Germline CDR1 KGHDR, CDR2 SFDVKD.

This chain uses TRBV7-2 with TRBJ2-6, with no clear D. Looked up from germline, CDR1 is SGHTA and CDR2 is FQGNSA. The CDR3 has 15 amino acids. V was trimmed by 5 bases and J by 0 bases, leaving 8 bases between them. The CDR3 protein is CASSRHHSGANVLTF. The CDR3 nucleotides read TGTGCCAGCAGCCGACACCACTCTGGGGCCAACGTCCTGACTTTC.

The rearrangement links TRBV25-1 to TRBJ2-3; D possibly corresponds to TRBD2 (5 bases). Trimming stripped 2 bases from V and 2 bases from J, with 17 bases between. Germline V CDR1 and CDR2: MGHDK, SYGVNS. The CDR3 covers 17 residues. This chain's CDR3 is CASSELSGSLPTDTQYF. DNA of the CDR3: TGTGCCAGCAGTGAACTCAGCGGATCCCTCCCCACAGATACGCAGTATTTT.

This clonotype was seen only a few times. In DNA form, the CDR3 reads TGTGCCAGCACCACGGTAGGGACAGGGGATCGGGAGCAGTACTTC. As protein: CASTTVGTGDREQYF. This chain uses TRBV12-3 or TRBV12-4 with TRBJ2-7; 10 positions match TRBD1. This CDR3 spans 15 amino acids. V lost 7 bases and J lost 7; bases outside the gene matches: 13.

This clonotype has more than one count but fewer than ten. The V call is TRBV24-1, the J call TRBJ2-1; 10 positions match TRBD1. After removal of 0 bases from V and 1 base from J, the junction contained 5 bases not matched to a gene. The CDR3 runs 18 residues. Germline values: CDR1 KGHDR, CDR2 SFDVKD. The CDR3 is CATSDLRTGGLSYNEQFF. CDR3 coding DNA: TGTGCCACCAGTGATTTGCGGACAGGGGGTCTATCCTACAATGAGCAGTTCTTC.

The V gene is TRBV11-2, the J gene TRBJ2-7, with D possibly matching TRBD2 (5 bases). V gave up 9 bases and J gave up 4 bases, with 13 bases separating them. Per germline, CDR1 SGHAT and CDR2 FQNNGV. The CDR3 is 12 amino acids. The CDR3 loop is CARWITRYEQYF. The CDR3 DNA follows: TGTGCCAGATGGATAACTAGATACGAGCAGTACTTC. Combining the CDR3 with reference TRBV11-2 and TRBJ2-7 gives the whole variable domain EAGVAQSPRYKIIEKRQSVAFWCNPISGHATLYWYQQILGQGPKLLIQFQNNGVVDDSQLPKDRFSAERLKGVDSTLKIQPAKLEDSAVYLCARWITRYEQYFGPGTRLTVT.